This TCR beta chain was sequenced during a study of T-cell reconstitution after alpha-beta-depleted transplantation in children. Unique molecular identifiers were incorporated during preparation of the TCRbeta library. TCRdb re-derived calls from the PCR reads in MiXCR, one entry per CDR3 protein. The profile shows around 580,000 distinct CDR3 sequences, approximately 30% of them singletons. The receptor was isolated from a boy younger than two with Wiskott-Aldrich syndrome, due to receive a stem cell transplant. Here the sequenced sample was PBMCs, taken before TCRalphabeta/CD19-depleted stem cell transplant.

CDR3 bases: TGCGCCAGCAGCCCAATTGGAGGGGAAAATGAGCAGTTCTTC. It is translated as CASSPIGGENEQFF. The chain has TRBV5-1 and TRBJ2-1, with D tentatively TRBD2 (6 bases). V lost 4 bases and J 7 bases, leaving 15 bases between the germline ends. CDR3 length: 14 residues. Germline CDR1 and CDR2: SGHRS and YFSETQ.